The T cell receptor beta chain described here comes from a study of human CD4 T cells and Enterobacteriaceae. Deep-level sequencing, detecting one cell in 200,000, covered ex vivo memory CD4+. Data came from immunoSEQ multiplex PCR; TCRdb stores just in-frame clones and leaves some out. The sample includes about 29,000 clones, 70% to 90% of them seen just once. Sorting took every CD4+ cell except CD45RA+CCR7+CD95- naive cells, reaching over 95% purity. Blood from healthy donors was obtained in Switzerland from donation centers. CD4 and CD14 magnetic microbeads positively selected total CD4+ T cells and monocytes. This CDR3 region has 15 residues. V lost 1 base and J lost 2; bases outside the gene matches: 1. Germline CDR1 is GTSNPN and CDR2 is SVGIG (reference sequence).

The chain has TRBV30 and TRBJ2-3, with 12 bases matching TRBD2. Input material: memory CD4+ T cells from blood. This receptor was identified in a human donor in good health. The CDR3 region is CAWSGLAGDTDTQYF. The CDR3, as DNA: TGTGCCTGGAGTGGACTAGCGGGGGACACAGATACGCAGTATTTT.